This T cell receptor beta chain was profiled in a study of T cell repertoires in cytomegalovirus infection. Study findings and constraints: In two of eight donors, the top clonotype was HLA-C-restricted CMV-specific.

TCRdb used MiXCR to reprocess the reads, holding one entry per CDR3 protein. This sample has some 400,000 distinct CDR3 sequences, with 15% to 20% found just once. This clonotype was counted at least ten times. Its antigen is still unknown. The sequenced material came from PBMCs. This TCR was sampled from a human donor in good health (CMV status not recorded). Some clones in this sample may be carry-over from other donors' samples.

The CDR3 loop is CASSPRTDAGYTF. In nucleotides, the CDR3 is TGTGCCAGCAGCCCTAGGACAGACGCGGGCTACACCTTC. The chain has TRBV7-2 and TRBJ1-2, with D possibly TRBD1 on 6 matching bases. Germline lookup yields CDR1 SGHTA and CDR2 FQGNSA. Trimming took off 5 bases at V and 8 bases at J, with 15 bases between the two ends. The CDR3 has 13 amino acids. The variable domain in full, completed from reference TRBV7-2 and TRBJ1-2, reads GAGVSQSPSNKVTEKGKDVELRCDPISGHTALYWYRQSLGQGLEFLIYFQGNSAPDKSGLPSDRFSAERTGGSVSTLTIQRTQQEDSAVYLCASSPRTDAGYTFGSGTRLTVV.